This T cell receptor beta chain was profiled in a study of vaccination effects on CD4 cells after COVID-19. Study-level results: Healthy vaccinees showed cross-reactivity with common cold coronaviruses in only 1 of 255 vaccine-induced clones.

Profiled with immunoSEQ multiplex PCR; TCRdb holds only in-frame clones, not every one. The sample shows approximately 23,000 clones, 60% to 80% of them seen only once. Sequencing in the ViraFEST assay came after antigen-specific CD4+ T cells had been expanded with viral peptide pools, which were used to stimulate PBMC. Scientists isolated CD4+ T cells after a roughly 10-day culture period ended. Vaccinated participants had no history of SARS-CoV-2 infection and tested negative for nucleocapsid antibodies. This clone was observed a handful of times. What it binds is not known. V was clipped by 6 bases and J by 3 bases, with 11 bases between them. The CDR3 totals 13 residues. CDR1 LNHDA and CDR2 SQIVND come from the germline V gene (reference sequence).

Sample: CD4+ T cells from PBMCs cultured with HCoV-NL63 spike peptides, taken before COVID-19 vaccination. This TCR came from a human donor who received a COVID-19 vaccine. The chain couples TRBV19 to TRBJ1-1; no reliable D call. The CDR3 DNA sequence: TGTGCCAGTAGGGGCGCGGGGTACACTGAAGCTTTCTTT. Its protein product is CASRGAGYTEAFF.